Described below is a single TCR beta chain sequence and its context. The sample originates from a study of blood T cell repertoires in COVID-19. Study-level background: COVID-19 samples, acute and convalescent, were from the United States, Italy and Spain. T cells, B-cell-depleted T cells, or PBMCs supplied cDNA or gDNA.

This table comes from immunoSEQ multiplex PCR, and its TCRdb copy is limited to in-frame clones, with some not included. There are about 200,000 clones in the sample; over 80% occur only once, and about 3.3% lies in the top ten. V was cut by 3 bases and J by 2 bases, with 11 bases left in between. The V gene's germline CDR1 is LNHDA and CDR2 SQIVND (reference sequence). This CDR3 has 15 residues. Which cohort a participant joined came from the clinical history participants gave. A case of COVID-19 had been met by exposed participants within 2 weeks before study entry. Material for sequencing was PBMCs or T cells enriched from blood (not recorded which). This TCR came from a woman aged 30 to 39 who had been exposed to COVID-19. The chain is built from TRBV19 and TRBJ1-5; D remains unclear. CDR3 residues: CASSITGQGNQPQHF. The CDR3 coding sequence is TGTGCCAGTAGTATCACCGGTCAGGGCAATCAGCCCCAGCATTTT.